These 5 T cell receptor beta chains share one sample of origin, sequenced in a study of blood T cell repertoires in COVID-19. Clones were read by immunoSEQ multiplex PCR, and TCRdb kept only the in-frame ones, dropping some. This table has around 130,000 clones, around 87% appearing once. The sequencing input was peripheral blood. Receptors originate from an older woman with acute or convalescent COVID-19.

The CDR3 is CASREGQGQMNTEAFF. The CDR3 DNA is TGTGCCAGTAGAGAAGGACAGGGACAAATGAACACTGAAGCTTTCTTT. The V gene is TRBV19, the J gene TRBJ1-1, with 8 nucleotides matching TRBD1. The CDR3 sequence is 16 residues long. Germline V gene sequence: CDR1 LNHDA, CDR2 SQIVND (reference sequence). Trimming cost V 6 bases and J 0 bases; bases outside gene matches: 9.

This sequence joins TRBV12-5 and TRBJ1-2; tentatively, D is TRBD1 (5 bases). Germline-derived CDR1 and CDR2 are LGHNT and FRNRAP. V lost 7 bases to trimming and J lost 8 bases, with 17 bases between them. The CDR3 spans 13 residues. CDR3 loop: CASALPGGSGYTF. The DNA of the CDR3 is TGTGCTAGTGCCCTACCCGGGGGGTCCGGCTACACCTTC.

The chain employs TRBV5-5 and TRBJ1-4; the match to TRBD1 covers 9 bases. Germline V gene sequence: CDR1 SGHKS, CDR2 YYEKEE (reference sequence). This CDR3 has 15 residues. Trimming at V came to 2 bases and at J to 5 bases, leaving 4 bases not matched to a gene. Here the CDR3 DNA reads TGTGCCAGCAGCTTTGACAGGGGGAGAAATGAAAAACTGTTTTTT. Amino acid sequence: CASSFDRGRNEKLFF.

V gene TRBV5-1 combines with J gene TRBJ1-1; D might be TRBD1 (5 bases). The CDR3 contains 13 residues. Trimming left V 3 bases short and J 2 bases short, with 8 bases between. The germline V gene encodes CDR1 SGHRS and CDR2 YFSETQ. The CDR3 nucleotides read TGCGCCAGCAGCTCGGGACTCAACACTGAAGCTTTCTTT. This encodes CASSSGLNTEAFF. Complete variable domain (other parts from reference TRBV5-1 and TRBJ1-1): KAGVTQTPRYLIKTRGQQVTLSCSPISGHRSVSWYQQTPGQGLQFLFEYFSETQRNKGNFPGRFSGRQFSNSRSEMNVSTLELGDSALYLCASSSGLNTEAFFGQGTRLTVV.

The chain links TRBV6-5 to TRBJ1-2; weak D call: TRBD1 (5 bases). The CDR3 loop spans 15 amino acids. Trimming stripped 0 bases from V and 0 bases from J, with 8 bases between. CDR1 is MNHEY and CDR2 is SVGAGI in the germline V gene. For the CDR3, the DNA is TGTGCCAGCAGTTACTCGACAGCCTCTAACTATGGCTACACCTTC. Amino acid sequence: CASSYSTASNYGYTF.